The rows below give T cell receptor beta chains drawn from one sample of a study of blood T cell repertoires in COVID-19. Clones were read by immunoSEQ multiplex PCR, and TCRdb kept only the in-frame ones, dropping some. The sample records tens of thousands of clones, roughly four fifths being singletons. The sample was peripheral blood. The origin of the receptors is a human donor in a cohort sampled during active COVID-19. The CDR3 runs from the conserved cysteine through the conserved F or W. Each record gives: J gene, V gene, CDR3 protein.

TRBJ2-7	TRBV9	CASSVGPGESYEQYF
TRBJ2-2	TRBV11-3	CASSPSVNTGELFF
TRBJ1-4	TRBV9	CASQGGRNEKLFF
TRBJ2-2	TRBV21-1	CASSRRTGVNTGELFF
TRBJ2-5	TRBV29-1	CSVEVGAERPKETQYF
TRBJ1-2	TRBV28	CASSLTLNYGYTF
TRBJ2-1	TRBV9	CASSPPGPDEQFF
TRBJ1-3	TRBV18	CASSVDRAGNTIYF
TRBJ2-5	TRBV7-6	CASSNTLGPPAGETQYF
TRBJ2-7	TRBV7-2	CASSSSGGAVYEQYF
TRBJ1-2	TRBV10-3	CAIRIQGGGYTF
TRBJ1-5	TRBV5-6	CASSPAGANQPQHF
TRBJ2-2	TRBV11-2	CASSLVGTSGANTGELFF
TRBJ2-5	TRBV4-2	CASSQDLSSPETQYF
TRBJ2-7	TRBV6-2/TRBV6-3	CASSEKTAGNYEQYF
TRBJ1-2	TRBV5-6	CASSLGELNYGYTF
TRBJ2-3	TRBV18	CASSPAGGGTDTQYF
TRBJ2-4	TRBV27	CASSLSIGGRDIQYF
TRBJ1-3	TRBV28	CASSLLRQGASIYF
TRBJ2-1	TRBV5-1	CASRISSGDYNEQFF
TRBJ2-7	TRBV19	CASTPTSGSSYEQYF
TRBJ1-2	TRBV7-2	CASSIQGAPGYGYTF
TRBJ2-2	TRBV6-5	CASSYPANTGELFF
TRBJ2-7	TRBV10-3	CAISEISGGTTYEQYF
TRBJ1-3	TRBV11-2	CASSLGAGRRGSPGNTIYF